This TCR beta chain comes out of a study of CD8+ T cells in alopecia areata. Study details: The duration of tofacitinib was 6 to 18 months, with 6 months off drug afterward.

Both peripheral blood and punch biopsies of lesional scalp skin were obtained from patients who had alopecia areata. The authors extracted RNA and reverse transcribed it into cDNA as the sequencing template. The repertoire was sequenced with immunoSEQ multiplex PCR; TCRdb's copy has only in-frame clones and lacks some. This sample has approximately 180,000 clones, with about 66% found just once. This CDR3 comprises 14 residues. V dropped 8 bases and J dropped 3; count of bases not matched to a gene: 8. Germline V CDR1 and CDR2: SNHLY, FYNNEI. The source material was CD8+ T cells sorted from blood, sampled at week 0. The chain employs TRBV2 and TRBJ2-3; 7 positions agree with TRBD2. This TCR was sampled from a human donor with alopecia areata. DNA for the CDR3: TGTGCCAGCCCCTCGGGGGGAGTGACAGATACGCAGTATTTT. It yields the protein CASPSGGVTDTQYF.